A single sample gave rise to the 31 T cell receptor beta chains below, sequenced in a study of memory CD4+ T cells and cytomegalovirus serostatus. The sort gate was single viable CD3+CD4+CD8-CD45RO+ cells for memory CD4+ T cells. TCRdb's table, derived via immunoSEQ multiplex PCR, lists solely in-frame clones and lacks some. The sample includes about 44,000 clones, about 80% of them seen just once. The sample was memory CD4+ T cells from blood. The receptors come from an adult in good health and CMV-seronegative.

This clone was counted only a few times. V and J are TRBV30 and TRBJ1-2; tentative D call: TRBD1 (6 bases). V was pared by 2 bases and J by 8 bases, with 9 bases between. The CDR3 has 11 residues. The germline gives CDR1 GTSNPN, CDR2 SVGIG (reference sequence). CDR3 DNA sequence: TGTGCCTGGAGTAACGGGGGCGGCTACACCTTC. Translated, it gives CAWSNGGGYTF.

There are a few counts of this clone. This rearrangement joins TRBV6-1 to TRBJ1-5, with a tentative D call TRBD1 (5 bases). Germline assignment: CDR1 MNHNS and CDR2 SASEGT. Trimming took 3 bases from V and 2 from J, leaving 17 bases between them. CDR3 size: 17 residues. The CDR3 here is CASSEPEGRLGNQPQHF. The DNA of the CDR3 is TGTGCCAGCAGTGAGCCGGAGGGGCGGCTGGGCAATCAGCCCCAGCATTTT.

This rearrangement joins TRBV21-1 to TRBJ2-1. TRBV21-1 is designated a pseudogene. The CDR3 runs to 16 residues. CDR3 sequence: CASTQVGGSSYNEQFF. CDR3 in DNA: TGTGCCAGCACCCAGGTGGGGGGCAGCTCCTACAATGAGCAGTTCTTC.

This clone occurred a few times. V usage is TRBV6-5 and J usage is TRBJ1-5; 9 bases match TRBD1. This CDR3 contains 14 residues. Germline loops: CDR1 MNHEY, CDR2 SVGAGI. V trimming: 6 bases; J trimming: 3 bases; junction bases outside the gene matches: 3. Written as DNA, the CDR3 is TGTGCCAGCAGCAGGACAGGGGCCAATCAGCCCCAGCATTTT. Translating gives CASSRTGANQPQHF.

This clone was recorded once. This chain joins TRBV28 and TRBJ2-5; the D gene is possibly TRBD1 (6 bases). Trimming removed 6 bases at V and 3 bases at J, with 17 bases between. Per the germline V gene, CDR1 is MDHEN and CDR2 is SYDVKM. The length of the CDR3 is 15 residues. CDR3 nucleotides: TGTGCCAGCAGACAATATGACAGGCCCGAAGAGACCCAGTACTTC. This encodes CASRQYDRPEETQYF. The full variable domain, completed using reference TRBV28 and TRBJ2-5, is DVKVTQSSRYLVKRTGEKVFLECVQDMDHENMFWYRQDPGLGLRLIYFSYDVKMKEKGDIPEGYSVSREKKERFSLILESASTNQTSMYLCASRQYDRPEETQYFGPGTRLLVL.

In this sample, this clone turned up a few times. CDR3 residues: CAWSMWDRGHGYTF. For the CDR3, the DNA is TGTGCCTGGAGTATGTGGGACAGGGGACATGGCTACACCTTC. This rearrangement joins TRBV30 to TRBJ1-2; 10 nucleotides align to TRBD1. V trimming: 2 bases; J trimming: 6 bases; junction bases outside the gene matches: 6. Germline CDR1 reads GTSNPN; CDR2 reads SVGIG (reference sequence). This CDR3 is 14 amino acids long.

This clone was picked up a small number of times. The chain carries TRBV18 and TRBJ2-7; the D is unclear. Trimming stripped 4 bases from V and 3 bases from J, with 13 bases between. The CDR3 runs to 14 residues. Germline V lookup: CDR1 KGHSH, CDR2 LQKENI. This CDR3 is CASSRLGLSYEQYF. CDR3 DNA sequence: TGTGCCAGCTCACGGCTAGGGTTAAGCTACGAGCAGTACTTC.

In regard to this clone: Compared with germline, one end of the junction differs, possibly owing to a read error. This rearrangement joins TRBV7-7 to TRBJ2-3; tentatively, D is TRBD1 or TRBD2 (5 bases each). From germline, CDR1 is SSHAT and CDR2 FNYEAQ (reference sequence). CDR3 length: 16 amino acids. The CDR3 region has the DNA TGTGCTAGCAGCTTATCGGTCGGGGCTAGCACAGATACGCAGTATTTT. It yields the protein CASSLSVGASTDTQYF.

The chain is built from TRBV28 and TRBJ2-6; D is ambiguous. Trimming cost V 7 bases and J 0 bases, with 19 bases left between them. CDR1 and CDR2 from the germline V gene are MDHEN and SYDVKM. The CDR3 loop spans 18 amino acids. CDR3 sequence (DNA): TGTGCCAGCACCCCCTACACCGGGCGGTACTCTGGGGCCAACGTCCTGACTTTC. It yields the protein CASTPYTGRYSGANVLTF.

The CDR3 region is CASSHPPTGETQYF. CDR3 sequence (DNA): TGCGCCAGCAGCCACCCCCCGACTGGGGAGACCCAGTACTTC. The V and J genes are TRBV4-1 and TRBJ2-5; D remains unclear. There are 14 residues in the CDR3. Trimming left V 3 bases short and J 5 bases short, with 13 bases between. Per the germline V gene, CDR1 is MGHRA and CDR2 is YSYEKL.

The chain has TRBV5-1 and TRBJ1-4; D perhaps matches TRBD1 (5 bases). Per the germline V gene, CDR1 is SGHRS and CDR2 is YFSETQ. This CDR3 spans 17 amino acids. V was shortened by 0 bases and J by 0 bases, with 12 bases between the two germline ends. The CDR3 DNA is TGCGCCAGCAGCTTGGCGATTTCACAGGCAACTAATGAAAAACTGTTTTTT. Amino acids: CASSLAISQATNEKLFF.

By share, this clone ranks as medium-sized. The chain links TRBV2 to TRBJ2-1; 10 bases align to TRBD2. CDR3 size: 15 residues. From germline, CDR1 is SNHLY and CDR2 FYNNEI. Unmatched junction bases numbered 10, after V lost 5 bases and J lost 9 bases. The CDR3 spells CASSSSSGGAVEQFF. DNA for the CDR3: TGTGCCAGCAGTTCCTCAAGCGGGGGGGCCGTTGAGCAGTTCTTC.

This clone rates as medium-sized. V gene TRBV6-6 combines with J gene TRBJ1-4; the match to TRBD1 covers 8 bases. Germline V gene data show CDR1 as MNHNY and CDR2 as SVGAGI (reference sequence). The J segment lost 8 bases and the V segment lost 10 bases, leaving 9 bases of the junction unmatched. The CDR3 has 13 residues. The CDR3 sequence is CATLDRGGEKLFF. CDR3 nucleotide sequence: TGTGCCACCTTAGACAGGGGCGGAGAAAAACTGTTTTTT.

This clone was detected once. The chain's CDR3 is CASSRLTNQDEQYF. The CDR3 DNA follows: TGTGCCAGCAGCCGACTAACTAATCAGGACGAGCAGTACTTC. This rearrangement joins TRBV4-2 to TRBJ2-7; D might be TRBD2 (5 bases). This CDR3 comprises 14 residues. Germline V gene data show CDR1 as LGHNA and CDR2 as YNFKEQ. The ends were cut back, 4 bases at V and 5 bases at J, with 15 bases in the middle.

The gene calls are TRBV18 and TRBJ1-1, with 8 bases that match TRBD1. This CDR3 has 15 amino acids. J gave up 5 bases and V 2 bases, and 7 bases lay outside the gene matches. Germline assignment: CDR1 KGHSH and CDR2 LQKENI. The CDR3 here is CASSPAAGGRTEAFF. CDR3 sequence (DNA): TGTGCCAGCTCACCAGCAGCAGGGGGCCGAACTGAAGCTTTCTTT.

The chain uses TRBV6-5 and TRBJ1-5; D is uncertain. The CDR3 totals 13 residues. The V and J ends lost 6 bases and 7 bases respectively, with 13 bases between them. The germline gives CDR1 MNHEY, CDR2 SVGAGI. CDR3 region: CASSPIHGQPQHF. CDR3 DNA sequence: TGTGCCAGCAGCCCTATTCACGGACAGCCCCAGCATTTT.

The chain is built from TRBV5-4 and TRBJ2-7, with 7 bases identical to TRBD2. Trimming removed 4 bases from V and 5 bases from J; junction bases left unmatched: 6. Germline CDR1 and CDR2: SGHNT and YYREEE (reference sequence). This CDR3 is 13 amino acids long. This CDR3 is CASSPPTSDEQYF. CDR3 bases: TGTGCCAGCAGCCCGCCCACTAGCGACGAGCAGTACTTC.

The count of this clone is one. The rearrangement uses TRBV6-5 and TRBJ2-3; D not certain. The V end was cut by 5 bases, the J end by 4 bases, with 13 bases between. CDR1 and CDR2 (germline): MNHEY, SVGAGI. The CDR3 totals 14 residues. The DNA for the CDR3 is TGTGCCAGCAGTGGTTTAGGGTGGGCAGATACGCAGTATTTT. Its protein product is CASSGLGWADTQYF.

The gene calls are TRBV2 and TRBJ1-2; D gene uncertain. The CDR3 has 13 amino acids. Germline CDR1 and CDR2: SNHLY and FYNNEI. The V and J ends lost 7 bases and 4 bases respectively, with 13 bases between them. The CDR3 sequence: CASILTPPYGYTF. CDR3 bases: TGTGCCAGCATCCTGACACCCCCCTATGGCTACACCTTC.

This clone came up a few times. The CDR3: CASSEGQSYEQYF. DNA of the CDR3: TGCGCCAGCAGTGAGGGTCAGTCCTACGAGCAGTACTTC. The chain has TRBV10-2 and TRBJ2-7; D remains ambiguous. V was pared by 2 bases and J by 1 base, with 6 bases between. Germline CDR1 WSHSY, CDR2 SAAADI. The CDR3 length is 13 residues.

In DNA, the CDR3 is TGTGCCAGCAGCTTAGGGAATTCACCCCTCCACTTT. Its translation is CASSLGNSPLHF. The gene calls are TRBV7-2 and TRBJ1-6; D gene ambiguous. Per the germline V gene, CDR1 is SGHTA and CDR2 is FQGNSA. V lost 1 base and J lost 7, with 2 bases in between. The CDR3 totals 12 residues.

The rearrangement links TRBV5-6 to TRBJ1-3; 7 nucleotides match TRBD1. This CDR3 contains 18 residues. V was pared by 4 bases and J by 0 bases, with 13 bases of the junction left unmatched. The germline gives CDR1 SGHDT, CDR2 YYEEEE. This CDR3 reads CASSQQLWTGVSGNTIYF. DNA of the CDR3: TGTGCCAGCAGCCAGCAACTCTGGACAGGCGTCTCTGGAAACACCATATATTTT.

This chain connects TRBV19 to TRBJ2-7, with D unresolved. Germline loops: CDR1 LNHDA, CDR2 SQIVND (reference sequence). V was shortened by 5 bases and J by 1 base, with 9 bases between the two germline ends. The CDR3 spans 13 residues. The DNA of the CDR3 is TGTGCCAGTAGTGAAACCCGATCCTACGAGCAGTACTTC. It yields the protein CASSETRSYEQYF.

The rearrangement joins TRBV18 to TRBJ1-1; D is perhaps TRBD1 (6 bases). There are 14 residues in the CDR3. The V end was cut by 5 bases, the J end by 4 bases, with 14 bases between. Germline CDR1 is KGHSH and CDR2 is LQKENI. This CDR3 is CASSLSQGSTEAFF. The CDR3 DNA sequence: TGTGCCAGCTCATTATCACAGGGTAGCACTGAAGCTTTCTTT.

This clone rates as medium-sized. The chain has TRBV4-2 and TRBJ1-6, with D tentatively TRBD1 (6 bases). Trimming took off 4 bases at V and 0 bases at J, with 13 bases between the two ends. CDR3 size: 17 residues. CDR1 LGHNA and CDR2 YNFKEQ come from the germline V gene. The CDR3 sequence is CASSRNRASSYNSPLHF. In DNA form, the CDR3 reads TGTGCCAGCAGCCGGAACAGGGCCAGCTCCTATAATTCACCCCTCCACTTT.

In DNA, the CDR3 is TGTGCCAGCAGCTTAGGCACCTCCTATGGCTACACCTTC. Amino acid sequence: CASSLGTSYGYTF. The chain is built from TRBV7-2 and TRBJ1-2; D gene unclear. The CDR3 contains 13 residues. The V gene's germline CDR1 is SGHTA and CDR2 FQGNSA. V lost 1 base and J 4 bases, leaving 7 bases between the germline ends.

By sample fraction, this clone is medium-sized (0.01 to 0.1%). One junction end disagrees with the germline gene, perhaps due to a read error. CDR3 amino acids: CASSLAPAYNEQFF. CDR3 DNA sequence: TGTGCCAGCAGCCTAGCCCCAGCCTACAATGAGCAGTTCTTC. V gene TRBV7-7 combines with J gene TRBJ2-1; D possibly corresponds to TRBD2 (5 bases). The germline V gene encodes CDR1 SSHAT and CDR2 FNYEAQ (reference sequence). The CDR3 is made up of 14 amino acids. Complete variable domain (other parts from reference TRBV7-7 and TRBJ2-1): GAGVSQSPRYKVTKRGQDVTLRCDPISSHATLYWYQQALGQGPEFLTYFNYEAQPDKSGLPSDRFSAERPEGSISTLTIQRTEQRDSAMYRCASSLAPAYNEQFFGPGTRLTVL.

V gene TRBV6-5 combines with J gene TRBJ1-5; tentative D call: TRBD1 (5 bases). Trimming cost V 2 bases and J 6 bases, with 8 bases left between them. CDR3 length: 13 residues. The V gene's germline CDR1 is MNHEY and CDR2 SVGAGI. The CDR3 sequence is CASSYIRGQPQHF. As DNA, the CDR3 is TGTGCCAGCAGTTACATAAGGGGTCAGCCCCAGCATTTT.

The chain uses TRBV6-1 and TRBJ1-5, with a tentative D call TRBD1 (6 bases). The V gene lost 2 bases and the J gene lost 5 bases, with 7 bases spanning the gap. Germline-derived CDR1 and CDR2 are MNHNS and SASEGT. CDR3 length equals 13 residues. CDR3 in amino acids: CASSEHRDQPQHF. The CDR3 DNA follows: TGTGCCAGCAGTGAACACAGGGATCAGCCCCAGCATTTT.

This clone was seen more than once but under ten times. The CDR3 DNA sequence: TGTGCCAGCAGTGATCCCGGGCCTGAAGCTTTCTTT. Encoded protein: CASSDPGPEAFF. V gene TRBV2 combines with J gene TRBJ1-1; D not resolved. CDR3 length: 12 amino acids. Germline-derived CDR1 and CDR2 are SNHLY and FYNNEI. Trimming removed 3 bases at V and 6 bases at J, with 8 bases between.

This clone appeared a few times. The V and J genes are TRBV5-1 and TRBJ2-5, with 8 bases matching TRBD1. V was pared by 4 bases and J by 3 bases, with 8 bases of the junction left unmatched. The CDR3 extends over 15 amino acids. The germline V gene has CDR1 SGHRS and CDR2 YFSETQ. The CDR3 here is CASSTTGTGKETQYF. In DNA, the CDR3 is TGCGCCAGCAGCACTACCGGGACAGGAAAAGAGACCCAGTACTTC.